The 5 T cell receptor beta chains below were found in one sample sequenced in a study of technical replicates of blood from a handful of donors. TCRdb keeps only in-frame clones here, not all; method: immunoSEQ multiplex PCR. Of more than 90,000 clones in the sample, approximately 95% are singletons; the top ten hold over 0.25%. The sequenced sample consisted of T cells isolated from PBMCs. These receptors were collected from a human donor in good health.

In its sample, this clone was seen a few times. The CDR3: CASRGNGDQPQHF. DNA for the CDR3: TGTGCCAGCCGGGGGAATGGTGATCAGCCCCAGCATTTT. This rearrangement joins TRBV6-5 to TRBJ1-5; D possibly corresponds to TRBD1 (5 bases). V was shortened by 8 bases and J by 5 bases, with 13 bases between the two germline ends. Germline CDR1 and CDR2: MNHEY and SVGAGI. The CDR3 loop spans 13 amino acids.

This clone has a single count. The rearrangement links TRBV6-4 to TRBJ1-5, with D perhaps matching TRBD1 (5 bases). Deletions cut 0 bases from V and 6 bases from J, with 9 bases between. Germline CDR1 MRHNA, CDR2 SNTAGT. The CDR3 spans 14 residues. CDR3 protein: CASSDSRASQPQHF. CDR3 DNA sequence: TGTGCCAGCAGTGACTCCAGGGCCAGTCAGCCCCAGCATTTT.

The chain joins TRBV13 to TRBJ2-1, with D maybe TRBD2 (6 bases). The CDR3 totals 15 residues. V was shortened by 4 bases and J by 7 bases, with 17 bases between the two germline ends. From germline, CDR1 is PRHDT and CDR2 FYEKMQ (reference sequence). CDR3 sequence: CASSSRGNSTNEQFF. The DNA for the CDR3 is TGTGCCAGCAGCTCACGGGGGAATTCTACAAATGAGCAGTTCTTC.

The chain recombines TRBV14 with TRBJ2-7, with D possibly matching TRBD1 (6 bases). CDR3 length: 13 residues. CDR1 is SGHDN, CDR2 FVKESK, per germline. Trimming left V 5 bases short and J 1 base short, with 9 bases between. CDR3 loop: CASSYRVSYEQYF. The CDR3 DNA sequence: TGTGCCAGCAGCTACAGGGTGTCCTACGAGCAGTACTTC.

The rearrangement joins TRBV2 to TRBJ1-3, with 7 bases fitting TRBD1. This CDR3 contains 13 residues. V dropped 8 bases and J dropped 2; count of bases not matched to a gene: 3. Germline lookup yields CDR1 SNHLY and CDR2 FYNNEI. CDR3 sequence: CASDGTAGNTIYF. DNA for the CDR3: TGTGCCAGCGACGGGACAGCTGGAAACACCATATATTTT.